This T cell receptor (beta chain) was sequenced in a study of T-cell reconstitution after alpha-beta-depleted transplantation in children. Unique molecular identifiers were used in preparing the TCRbeta library. TCRdb re-called the PCR reads through MiXCR, storing one row per CDR3 protein. This sample has about 360,000 distinct CDR3 sequences, with about an eighth found just once. Germline V gene lookup returns CDR1 SQVTM and CDR2 ANQGSEA. CDR3 length: 13 amino acids. Trimming at V came to 4 bases and at J to 7 bases, leaving 9 bases not matched to a gene. V and J are TRBV29-1 and TRBJ1-2; TRBD1 matches 7 bases. Sequencing was performed on PBMCs, taken from the stem cell graft. The source is a human donor who donated a stem cell graft to a child with Fanconi anemia. The DNA for the CDR3 is TGCAGCGTTGGAGTAACAGGGGCCCCTGGCTACACCTTC. As protein: CSVGVTGAPGYTF.